These 24 T cell receptor beta chains were all obtained from the same sample, sequenced in a study of cytomegalovirus exposure and HLA in healthy donors. A multiplex PCR was run with 60 Vbeta primers and 13 Jbeta primers. Clones were sequenced by immunoSEQ multiplex PCR, and TCRdb holds only the in-frame ones, with some missing. The sample shows about 120,000 clones, around 75% of them seen only once. Specimen: PBMCs. These TCRs come from a man between 25 and 39 years old in good health and CMV-seronegative.

The chain joins TRBV6-5 to TRBJ2-7; D unclear. CDR3 length equals 15 residues. Trimming pared 0 bases from V and 0 bases from J, leaving 9 bases between. Germline V gene sequence: CDR1 MNHEY, CDR2 SVGAGI. The chain's CDR3 is CASSYSIGASYEQYF. The CDR3 nucleotides read TGTGCCAGCAGTTACTCGATAGGAGCCTCCTACGAGCAGTACTTC.

The V and J genes are TRBV28 and TRBJ2-7; D is uncertain. The germline V gene encodes CDR1 MDHEN and CDR2 SYDVKM. V lost 3 bases, J lost 4 bases, and 7 bases lay in between. This CDR3 comprises 12 residues. The CDR3 loop reads CASSFAFYEQYF. CDR3 coding DNA: TGTGCCAGCAGTTTTGCGTTTTACGAGCAGTACTTC.

V gene TRBV9 combines with J gene TRBJ1-6; D not certain. Trimming stripped 3 bases from V and 7 bases from J, with 8 bases between. The CDR3 is 13 amino acids. The V gene's germline CDR1 is SGDLS and CDR2 YYNGEE. The CDR3 coding sequence is TGTGCCAGCAGCGATAGAGGCAATTCACCCCTCCACTTT. This translates into CASSDRGNSPLHF.

J is TRBJ2-5 and V is TRBV11-2; 7 bases fit TRBD2. The CDR3 has 14 residues. CDR1 is SGHAT and CDR2 is FQNNGV in the germline V gene. V was clipped by 1 base and J by 2 bases; unmatched bases: 1. CDR3 bases: TGTGCCAGCAGCTTAGCAGCGGGGCAAGAGACCCAGTACTTC. It encodes CASSLAAGQETQYF.

This chain uses TRBV5-8 with TRBJ2-2; 8 bases are a match to TRBD1. Germline trimming cut 5 bases from V and 1 base from J; bases unmatched to any gene: 4. Germline V lookup: CDR1 SGHTS, CDR2 YDEGEE. This CDR3 is 15 amino acids long. The CDR3 region has the DNA TGTGCCAGCAGGGCCGGGACAGGGAACACCGGGGAGCTGTTTTTT. Translation gives CASRAGTGNTGELFF.

V and J are TRBV9 and TRBJ2-3, with 9 bases fitting TRBD2. The germline V gene has CDR1 SGDLS and CDR2 YYNGEE. V lost 3 bases to trimming and J lost 2 bases; unmatched junction nucleotides: 7. The CDR3 runs to 16 residues. The DNA of the CDR3 is TGTGCCAGCAGCGCCCCTCTAGCGGGGCTCACAGATACGCAGTATTTT. It encodes CASSAPLAGLTDTQYF.

The chain has TRBV5-1 and TRBJ2-2, with 8 positions matching TRBD1. CDR3 length: 17 residues. Germline V gene sequence: CDR1 SGHRS, CDR2 YFSETQ. The trim removed 4 bases at V and 2 bases at J, leaving 10 bases unmatched. CDR3 amino acids: CASSQSRGTGNTGELFF. In DNA, the CDR3 is TGCGCCAGCAGCCAATCGCGAGGGACAGGAAACACCGGGGAGCTGTTTTTT.

The rearrangement uses TRBV29-1 and TRBJ2-6, with 9 bases lining up with TRBD1. The CDR3 has 16 amino acids. V gave up 7 bases and J gave up 1 base; unmatched junction bases: 8. Germline V gene lookup returns CDR1 SQVTM and CDR2 ANQGSEA. The DNA of the CDR3 is TGCAGCGCCACGGGACAGGGTTCATCTGGGGCCAACGTCCTGACTTTC. The encoded protein is CSATGQGSSGANVLTF.

CDR3 in amino acids: CASSLGGAAEQYF. In DNA, the CDR3 is TGCGCCAGCAGCCTCGGGGGGGCCGCCGAGCAGTACTTC. V gene TRBV4-1 combines with J gene TRBJ2-7; TRBD2 matches at 8 bases. Trimming removed 4 bases from V and 6 bases from J; junction bases left unmatched: 5. The CDR3 has 13 residues. Germline V gene data show CDR1 as MGHRA and CDR2 as YSYEKL.

This clone came up a few times. The chain combines TRBV6-5 with TRBJ2-2, with D possibly being TRBD1 (6 bases). V lost 3 bases and J lost 6, with 11 bases in between. This CDR3 has 14 residues. Germline CDR1 MNHEY, CDR2 SVGAGI. CDR3 amino acids: CASSYPGVPGELFF. CDR3 sequence (DNA): TGTGCCAGCAGTTATCCAGGGGTCCCCGGGGAGCTGTTTTTT.

The chain uses TRBV2 and TRBJ2-5; TRBD2 matches at 11 bases. The germline CDR1 and CDR2 sequences are SNHLY and FYNNEI. Trimming at V came to 6 bases and at J to 3 bases, leaving 6 bases not matched to a gene. The CDR3 consists of 15 residues. CDR3 sequence (DNA): TGTGCCAGCAGATTAGCGGGGGGGCGGAAAGAGACCCAGTACTTC. Translated, it gives CASRLAGGRKETQYF.

For the CDR3, the DNA is TGTGCCAGTAGTACTTTCCGGGACACTTCAACTAATGAAAAACTGTTTTTT. It codes for CASSTFRDTSTNEKLFF. The rearrangement uses TRBV19 and TRBJ1-4, with D perhaps matching TRBD1 (6 bases). This CDR3 spans 17 amino acids. The V end lost 4 bases, the J end lost 0 bases, and 15 bases lay between the germline ends. From germline, CDR1 is LNHDA and CDR2 SQIVND (reference sequence).

This clone occurred once. V is TRBV7-2 and J is TRBJ1-2; D gene uncertain. Deletions cut 6 bases from V and 0 bases from J, with 14 bases between. The germline gives CDR1 SGHTA, CDR2 FQGNSA. The CDR3 contains 15 residues. In DNA, the CDR3 is TGTGCCAGCAGGCTCTACCCCATGCCTAACTATGGCTACACCTTC. Its translation is CASRLYPMPNYGYTF.

CDR3 in DNA: TGTGCCAGCAGCTTAGCGGCAGAGCAGTACTTC. Translated: CASSLAAEQYF. The V and J genes are TRBV7-2 and TRBJ2-7; D is unresolved. The germline CDR1 and CDR2 sequences are SGHTA and FQGNSA. V lost 0 bases to trimming and J lost 7 bases, with 4 bases between them. CDR3 length: 11 amino acids.

V is TRBV7-2 and J is TRBJ2-5, with D perhaps matching TRBD1 (6 bases). V gave up 0 bases and J gave up 3 bases, with 17 bases separating them. The CDR3 has 17 amino acids. CDR1 SGHTA and CDR2 FQGNSA come from the germline V gene. CDR3 in amino acids: CASSLARPRGSEETQYF. The DNA for the CDR3 is TGTGCCAGCAGCTTAGCGCGTCCCAGGGGCAGCGAAGAGACCCAGTACTTC.

This chain links TRBV29-1 with TRBJ2-5, with a tentative D call TRBD1 (6 bases). V shed 4 bases and J shed 5 bases, with 14 bases lying between them. Per the germline V gene, CDR1 is SQVTM and CDR2 is ANQGSEA. CDR3 length: 13 amino acids. The DNA of the CDR3 is TGCAGCGTTGGTTCCAGGGGCTCGGAGACCCAGTACTTC. Translated: CSVGSRGSETQYF.

The V gene is TRBV28, the J gene TRBJ1-1; 7 bases are shared with TRBD1. Germline V gives CDR1 MDHEN, CDR2 SYDVKM. The CDR3 extends over 14 amino acids. The ends lost 7 bases at V and 4 bases at J; junction bases unmatched: 9. The chain's CDR3 is CASIKGASGTEAFF. The CDR3 coding sequence is TGTGCCAGCATAAAGGGGGCGAGCGGCACTGAAGCTTTCTTT.

The CDR3 here is CASSRESGAAGGTQYF. CDR3 sequence (DNA): TGCGCCAGCAGCCGAGAAAGCGGGGCCGCAGGTGGGACCCAGTACTTC. This chain uses TRBV4-1 with TRBJ2-5, with 7 bases fitting TRBD2. V lost 4 bases to trimming and J lost 7 bases; unmatched junction nucleotides: 15. CDR3 length equals 16 residues. Germline V gene data show CDR1 as MGHRA and CDR2 as YSYEKL.

CDR3 sequence reads: CASSLEAVQGSTGGELFF. In nucleotides, the CDR3 is TGCGCCAGCAGCTTGGAGGCCGTACAGGGGTCTACGGGCGGGGAGCTGTTTTTT. The chain combines TRBV5-1 with TRBJ2-2; 7 nucleotides match TRBD1. The ends lost 0 bases at V and 7 bases at J; junction bases unmatched: 15. This CDR3 spans 18 amino acids. Germline CDR1 and CDR2: SGHRS and YFSETQ.

The count of this clone is one. The chain is built from TRBV5-6 and TRBJ2-2; 7 bases are a match to TRBD2. There are 14 residues in the CDR3. The V gene end was trimmed by 0 bases and the J gene end by 5 bases; junction bases not matched to a gene: 1. In germline, CDR1 is SGHDT, CDR2 YYEEEE. CDR3 residues: CASSLVGGTGELFF. The CDR3 bases are TGTGCCAGCAGCTTGGTCGGGGGGACCGGGGAGCTGTTTTTT.

The chain carries TRBV9 and TRBJ2-5; D is ambiguous. The length of the CDR3 is 16 residues. Germline V gene lookup returns CDR1 SGDLS and CDR2 YYNGEE. The V gene lost 4 bases and the J gene lost 2 bases, with 18 bases spanning the gap. The CDR3 region has the DNA TGTGCCAGCAGCCGGTCGGCGGTTCTCATTCAAGAGACCCAGTACTTC. It is translated as CASSRSAVLIQETQYF. Drawing the rest from reference TRBV9 and TRBJ2-5, the complete variable domain is DSGVTQTPKHLITATGQRVTLRCSPRSGDLSVYWYQQSLDQGLQFLIQYYNGEERAKGNILERFSAQQFPDLHSELNLSSLELGDSALYFCASSRSAVLIQETQYFGPGTRLLVL.

The V gene is TRBV5-1, the J gene TRBJ2-3; TRBD2 matches at 9 bases. The CDR3 loop spans 17 amino acids. The germline V gene has CDR1 SGHRS and CDR2 YFSETQ. The ends lost 0 bases at V and 1 base at J; junction bases unmatched: 6. The CDR3 DNA reads TGCGCCAGCAGCTTGGGGGCTAGCGGGACAGGCACAGATACGCAGTATTTT. This sequence encodes CASSLGASGTGTDTQYF.

The rearrangement links TRBV11-3 to TRBJ2-2, with a possible D match to TRBD1 (6 bases). V lost 0 bases and J lost 4, with 21 bases in between. The V gene's germline CDR1 is SGHNT and CDR2 YENEEA. The CDR3 runs 19 residues. CDR3 residues: CASSLEGRIPGVGTGELFF. CDR3 nucleotide sequence: TGTGCCAGCAGCTTAGAAGGTCGGATCCCAGGGGTCGGCACCGGGGAGCTGTTTTTT.

This chain's CDR3 is CASTTDRLGGYTF. The CDR3 DNA follows: TGTGCCAGCACCACGGACAGGCTAGGAGGCTACACCTTC. The chain couples TRBV28 to TRBJ1-2, with 7 bases that match TRBD1. The CDR3 is 13 residues long. Germline-derived CDR1 and CDR2 are MDHEN and SYDVKM. Trimming removed 7 bases from V and 8 bases from J; junction bases left unmatched: 10.